This entry lists 12 T cell receptor beta chains sequenced from one sample in a study of blood T cell repertoires in COVID-19 (TCRdb year 2020). The library was built by means of the immunoSEQ multiplex PCR assay. This immuneACCESS table, as held by TCRdb, lists in-frame sequences with V and J called but not all clones. Of the missing ones, under half trace to an unresolved V gene in checked studies; the others have no known cause. The sample includes about 90,000 clones, with 80% observed a single time. The top ten clonotypes cover 10% of the sample. The specimen sequenced was peripheral blood. Receptor source: a woman aged 65 to 85 with acute or convalescent COVID-19.

The gene calls are TRBV20-1 and TRBJ2-2, with 10 bases identical to TRBD2. Trimming cost V 3 bases and J 3 bases; bases outside gene matches: 7. The CDR3 length is 16 residues. From germline, CDR1 is DFQATT and CDR2 SNEGSKA (reference sequence). DNA for the CDR3: TGCAGTGCTAGTCCTAGCGGGAGATTGTACACCGGGGAGCTGTTTTTT. The encoded protein is CSASPSGRLYTGELFF.

The rearrangement uses TRBV12-3 or TRBV12-4 and TRBJ1-2; weak D call: TRBD1 (5 bases). The CDR3 extends over 13 amino acids. The ends were cut back, 10 bases at V and 4 bases at J, with 16 bases in the middle. CDR3 nucleotide sequence: TGTGCCACCGGGGGGGGGTTCGGCTATGGCTACACCTTC. As protein: CATGGGFGYGYTF.

The chain links TRBV14 to TRBJ2-7; the D is unclear. This CDR3 contains 11 residues. The V end lost 4 bases, the J end lost 3 bases, and 4 bases lay between the germline ends. Germline CDR1 and CDR2: SGHDN and FVKESK. CDR3: CASSLHYEQYF. CDR3 in DNA: TGTGCCAGCAGCCTCCACTACGAGCAGTACTTC.

V gene TRBV5-6 combines with J gene TRBJ2-1; TRBD2 matches at 9 bases. The junction had 9 bases not matched to a gene; V was cut back by 4 bases and J by 4 bases. Germline V gene lookup returns CDR1 SGHDT and CDR2 YYEEEE. The CDR3 covers 16 residues. CDR3 coding DNA: TGTGCCAGCAGCAAAGTGCGGGGGGGCGGATACAATGAGCAGTTCTTC. This codes for CASSKVRGGGYNEQFF.

The sample holds one count of this clone. V usage is TRBV15 and J usage is TRBJ2-3, with 9 bases that match TRBD2. The trim removed 5 bases at V and 7 bases at J, leaving 13 bases unmatched. The CDR3 consists of 16 residues. The germline V gene has CDR1 LNHNV and CDR2 YYDKDF (reference sequence). CDR3 sequence reads: CATSSQGREGLYTQYF. The CDR3 DNA sequence: TGTGCCACCAGCTCCCAGGGGCGGGAGGGCCTATATACGCAGTATTTT. Variable domain in full (rest from reference TRBV15 and TRBJ2-3): DAMVIQNPRYQVTQFGKPVTLSCSQTLNHNVMYWYQQKSSQAPKLLFHYYDKDFNNEADTPDNFQSRRPNTSFCFLDIRSPGLGDTAMYLCATSSQGREGLYTQYFGPGTRLTVL.

The V call is TRBV5-1, the J call TRBJ2-7; 7 nucleotides align to TRBD2. Germline assignment: CDR1 SGHRS and CDR2 YFSETQ. The CDR3 is 15 amino acids. After removal of 0 bases from V and 3 bases from J, the junction contained 6 bases not matched to a gene. Written as DNA, the CDR3 is TGCGCCAGCAGCTTGGCGGGGGGTCAGCTCTACGAGCAGTACTTC. Its translation is CASSLAGGQLYEQYF.

V is TRBV19 and J is TRBJ2-6; D perhaps matches TRBD2 (6 bases). The CDR3 is made up of 15 amino acids. Germline V gives CDR1 LNHDA, CDR2 SQIVND (reference sequence). Trimming removed 8 bases at V and 2 bases at J, with 13 bases between. The CDR3 region has the DNA TGTGCCAGTCATCCGGAGGGAACTGGGGCCAACGTCCTGACTTTC. It yields the protein CASHPEGTGANVLTF. Drawing the rest from reference TRBV19 and TRBJ2-6, the complete variable domain is DGGITQSPKYLFRKEGQNVTLSCEQNLNHDAMYWYRQDPGQGLRLIYYSQIVNDFQKGDIAEGYSVSREKKESFPLTVTSAQKNPTAFYLCASHPEGTGANVLTFGAGSRLTVL.

The CDR3 DNA follows: TGCGCCAGCAGTCAATCGCCGACAGGGGGTGGAGAGACCCAGTACTTC. Amino acids: CASSQSPTGGGETQYF. The chain couples TRBV23-1 to TRBJ2-5; 9 bases are shared with TRBD1. TRBV23-1 falls under the ORF class, with uncertain function. Germline trimming cut 0 bases from V and 4 bases from J; bases unmatched to any gene: 6. CDR3 length: 16 residues.

The V call is TRBV28, the J call TRBJ1-2; TRBD1 aligns across 9 bases. Trimming cost V 5 bases and J 6 bases; bases outside gene matches: 10. This CDR3 region has 15 residues. Germline V gene lookup returns CDR1 MDHEN and CDR2 SYDVKM. CDR3 in amino acids: CASSLRDRVTHGYTF. Here the CDR3 DNA reads TGTGCCAGCAGTCTCCGGGACAGGGTTACCCATGGCTACACCTTC.

The J gene is TRBJ1-6, the V gene TRBV28, with TRBD1 as a possible D gene (5 bases). The V and J ends lost 4 bases and 9 bases respectively, with 13 bases between them. In germline, CDR1 is MDHEN, CDR2 SYDVKM. This CDR3 region has 14 residues. The CDR3 bases are TGTGCCAGCAGTTCCCGGGGGGGAGGTTCACCCCTCCACTTT. It yields the protein CASSSRGGGSPLHF.

V and J are TRBV28 and TRBJ1-2, with a weak D call TRBD1 (6 bases). CDR1 and CDR2 (germline): MDHEN, SYDVKM. V was clipped by 5 bases and J by 5 bases, with 12 bases between them. This CDR3 region has 13 residues. CDR3 nucleotide sequence: TGTGCCAGCAGTCCCAGGGGTGGTTATGGCTACACCTTC. This translates into CASSPRGGYGYTF.

The CDR3 region has the DNA TGTGCCAGTCAGAGGGGGTTCGACTCTGAAGCTTTCTTT. Protein product: CASQRGFDSEAFF. The rearrangement uses TRBV2 and TRBJ1-1, with D perhaps TRBD1 (6 bases). The germline V gene encodes CDR1 SNHLY and CDR2 FYNNEI. Deletions cut 9 bases from V and 6 bases from J, with 17 bases between. The CDR3 is made up of 13 amino acids.